The source of this TCR beta chain is a study of CD8+ T cells in alopecia areata. Study outcomes and limitations: Shared TCR sequences were less clear between patients than in mice, possibly partly from HLA diversity. Sequencing of scalp samples also captures resident alphabeta T cells of normal skin.

Alopecia areata patients gave lesional scalp punch biopsies and peripheral blood samples. CD4+ and CD8+ T cells were sorted from PBMCs stained for CD3, CD4 and CD8. In its sample, this clone was seen a few times. The target antigen is unknown. cDNA reverse transcribed from extracted RNA served as the sequencing template. The table came from immunoSEQ multiplex PCR; TCRdb's copy has only in-frame clones and leaves some out. The sample lists 120,000 or so clones, 47% occurring once. Germline CDR1 is SQVTM and CDR2 is ANQGSEA. This CDR3 has 12 amino acids. The V end was cut by 7 bases, the J end by 0 bases, with 9 bases between.

The sequence was collected from a human donor with alopecia areata. Specimen: NKG2D-low CD8+ T cells sorted from blood. This rearrangement joins TRBV29-1 to TRBJ1-1, with D unresolved. In DNA, the CDR3 is TGCAGCGCTCCTGCAATGAACACTGAAGCTTTCTTT. Its protein is CSAPAMNTEAFF.